The 18 T cell receptor beta chains reported below all come from one sample, sequenced in a study of blood T cell repertoires in COVID-19. The method was immunoSEQ multiplex PCR; TCRdb's version includes in-frame clones alone and lacks a portion of them. The repertoire consists of 150,000 to 200,000 clones, with about 81% occurring once and the leading ten covering approximately 19%. The sample consisted of peripheral blood. These receptors were obtained from a woman at least 80 years old with acute or convalescent COVID-19.

The table lists this clone with a count of one. The genes are TRBV25-1 and TRBJ2-7; 8 bases agree with TRBD1. This CDR3 has 13 residues. V trimming: 8 bases; J trimming: 4 bases; junction bases outside the gene matches: 7. Germline V lookup: CDR1 MGHDK, CDR2 SYGVNS. CDR3 coding DNA: TGTGCCAGCCGAGGACAGGGTGAATACGAGCAGTACTTC. Translated: CASRGQGEYEQYF.

There are many counts of this clone. This rearrangement joins TRBV7-9 to TRBJ1-4; 7 bases align to TRBD1. J lost 7 bases, V lost 5 bases, and 10 bases had no gene match. Germline V CDR1 and CDR2: SEHNR, FQNEAQ (reference sequence). The CDR3 covers 15 residues. CDR3 bases: TGTGCCAGCAGCGGTTTCCGGGACAGAATTGAAAAACTGTTTTTT. Its protein product is CASSGFRDRIEKLFF.

J is TRBJ1-5 and V is TRBV4-1; no clear D. Germline V gene sequence: CDR1 MGHRA, CDR2 YSYEKL. The CDR3 runs 13 residues. Trimming took off 0 bases at V and 7 bases at J, with 7 bases between the two ends. The DNA for the CDR3 is TGCGCCAGCAGCCAAGATATCTACCAGCCCCAGCATTTT. This sequence encodes CASSQDIYQPQHF.

The chain recombines TRBV28 with TRBJ2-5; tentatively, D is TRBD1 (6 bases). V shed 6 bases and J shed 2 bases, with 19 bases lying between them. This CDR3 spans 16 amino acids. Germline V CDR1 and CDR2: MDHEN, SYDVKM. The CDR3, as DNA: TGTGCCAGCAGCCGTCGACAGGCGTCATGGCAAGAGACCCAGTACTTC. Translation gives CASSRRQASWQETQYF.

The chain employs TRBV12-3 or TRBV12-4 and TRBJ2-7; weak D call: TRBD2 (5 bases). The CDR3 consists of 12 residues. V shed 4 bases and J shed 3 bases, with 7 bases lying between them. CDR3 DNA: TGTGCCAGCAGTTCACTAGTCTACGAGCAGTACTTC. Translation: CASSSLVYEQYF.

This clone was observed once. This chain uses TRBV18 with TRBJ2-5; 8 bases align to TRBD1. The CDR3 length is 14 residues. V lost 3 bases to trimming and J lost 4 bases; unmatched junction nucleotides: 4. CDR1 KGHSH and CDR2 LQKENI come from the germline V gene. The CDR3 loop is CASSPWTGLETQYF. In nucleotides, the CDR3 is TGTGCCAGCTCACCGTGGACAGGGCTAGAGACCCAGTACTTC. The variable domain in full, completed from reference TRBV18 and TRBJ2-5, reads NAGVMQNPRHLVRRRGQEARLRCSPMKGHSHVYWYRQLPEEGLKFMVYLQKENIIDESGMPKERFSAEFPKEGPSILRIQQVVRGDSAAYFCASSPWTGLETQYFGPGTRLLVL.

The chain couples TRBV11-2 to TRBJ2-2; 8 positions agree with TRBD2. Germline V gives CDR1 SGHAT, CDR2 FQNNGV. Unmatched junction bases numbered 6, after V lost 10 bases and J lost 5 bases. The CDR3 contains 13 residues. In DNA form, the CDR3 reads TGTGCCACCTTAGCGGGGTTGACCGGGGAGCTGTTTTTT. Amino acid sequence: CATLAGLTGELFF.

This chain links TRBV9 with TRBJ2-1, with 9 positions matching TRBD2. Germline CDR1 reads SGDLS; CDR2 reads YYNGEE. The CDR3 is made up of 15 amino acids. V gave up 0 bases and J gave up 9 bases; unmatched junction bases: 7. CDR3 residues: CASSVEGTSRSEQFF. The CDR3 DNA sequence: TGTGCCAGCAGCGTAGAGGGGACTAGCAGAAGTGAGCAGTTCTTC.

Only one count was recorded for this clone. This chain connects TRBV4-1 to TRBJ2-1; the match to TRBD2 covers 15 bases. This CDR3 is built from 18 residues. V was pared by 4 bases and J by 7 bases, with 11 bases of the junction left unmatched. In germline, CDR1 is MGHRA, CDR2 YSYEKL. The CDR3 nucleotides read TGCGCCAGCAGCCGGACTAGCGGGAGGGCCCTCGGGGGAAATGAGCAGTTCTTC. As protein: CASSRTSGRALGGNEQFF.

V is TRBV7-8 and J is TRBJ2-6; D gene unclear. This CDR3 spans 16 amino acids. With 4 bases removed from V and 2 bases from J, the gap between germline ends came to 12 bases. The germline V gene has CDR1 SGHVS and CDR2 FQNEAQ. CDR3: CASSSRVRTGANVLTF. The CDR3 DNA follows: TGTGCCAGCAGCTCCCGGGTCAGAACTGGGGCCAACGTCCTGACTTTC.

J is TRBJ2-2 and V is TRBV5-8; 9 nucleotides align to TRBD1. Per germline, CDR1 SGHTS and CDR2 YDEGEE. CDR3 length: 17 residues. The junction had 7 bases not matched to a gene; V was cut back by 0 bases and J by 4 bases. The CDR3 reads CASSLDPDRGSTGELFF. The DNA for the CDR3 is TGTGCCAGCAGCTTGGACCCGGACAGGGGTTCCACCGGGGAGCTGTTTTTT.

This clone has only a few counts. The CDR3: CASSQDRGRGYTF. CDR3 nucleotide sequence: TGTGCCAGCAGTCAGGACAGGGGAAGGGGCTACACCTTC. This chain uses TRBV12-3 or TRBV12-4 with TRBJ1-2, with 9 nucleotides matching TRBD1. After removal of 5 bases from V and 8 bases from J, the junction contained 6 bases not matched to a gene. The CDR3 runs to 13 residues.

The chain joins TRBV13 to TRBJ2-1, with TRBD2 matching over 10 bases. CDR3 length: 18 residues. In germline, CDR1 is PRHDT, CDR2 FYEKMQ (reference sequence). V lost 8 bases to trimming and J lost 6 bases; unmatched junction nucleotides: 19. The CDR3 reads CASVLSQGGRTSGNEQFF. In DNA, the CDR3 is TGTGCCAGCGTCCTTTCACAGGGGGGGAGGACTAGCGGCAATGAGCAGTTCTTC.

V is TRBV7-9 and J is TRBJ2-3; D might be TRBD2 (6 bases). The CDR3 loop spans 14 amino acids. V was shortened by 5 bases and J by 3 bases, with 12 bases between the two germline ends. The germline gives CDR1 SEHNR, CDR2 FQNEAQ (reference sequence). The CDR3 region has the DNA TGTGCCAGCAGCGGAGGGTCCGGTACAGATACGCAGTATTTT. This encodes CASSGGSGTDTQYF.

The rearrangement uses TRBV5-4 and TRBJ2-7, with TRBD1 matching over 8 bases. The CDR3 has 15 amino acids. From germline, CDR1 is SGHNT and CDR2 YYREEE (reference sequence). Trimming at V came to 4 bases and at J to 6 bases, leaving 12 bases not matched to a gene. The CDR3 here is CASSRDRGKTGEQYF. DNA of the CDR3: TGTGCCAGCAGCCGCGACAGGGGCAAAACTGGCGAGCAGTACTTC.

This chain links TRBV5-4 with TRBJ2-2, with 7 bases matching TRBD2. The V gene end was trimmed by 3 bases and the J gene end by 5 bases; junction bases not matched to a gene: 13. The CDR3 has 17 amino acids. CDR1 and CDR2 from the germline V gene are SGHNT and YYREEE (reference sequence). CDR3 sequence (DNA): TGTGCCAGCAGCTCCGTGACGGGACTAATTCGAACCGGGGAGCTGTTTTTT. It codes for CASSSVTGLIRTGELFF.

The DNA for the CDR3 is TGTGCCAGCAGCCCGGGACAGGGCCCCCTCTATGGCTACACCTTC. Protein: CASSPGQGPLYGYTF. The chain joins TRBV7-6 to TRBJ1-2, with 9 nucleotides matching TRBD1. CDR1 is SGHVS and CDR2 is FNYEAQ in the germline V gene. The junction had 8 bases not matched to a gene; V was cut back by 5 bases and J by 4 bases. This CDR3 is built from 15 residues.

The genes are TRBV9 and TRBJ2-7; 11 bases agree with TRBD2. The V gene's germline CDR1 is SGDLS and CDR2 YYNGEE. J gave up 1 base and V 4 bases, and 4 bases lay outside the gene matches. The CDR3 extends over 15 amino acids. CDR3 sequence: CASSPGLAESYEQYF. The CDR3 DNA is TGTGCCAGCAGCCCGGGACTAGCGGAATCCTACGAGCAGTACTTC. Based on the CDR3 plus reference TRBV9 and TRBJ2-7, the full variable domain is DSGVTQTPKHLITATGQRVTLRCSPRSGDLSVYWYQQSLDQGLQFLIQYYNGEERAKGNILERFSAQQFPDLHSELNLSSLELGDSALYFCASSPGLAESYEQYFGPGTRLTVT.